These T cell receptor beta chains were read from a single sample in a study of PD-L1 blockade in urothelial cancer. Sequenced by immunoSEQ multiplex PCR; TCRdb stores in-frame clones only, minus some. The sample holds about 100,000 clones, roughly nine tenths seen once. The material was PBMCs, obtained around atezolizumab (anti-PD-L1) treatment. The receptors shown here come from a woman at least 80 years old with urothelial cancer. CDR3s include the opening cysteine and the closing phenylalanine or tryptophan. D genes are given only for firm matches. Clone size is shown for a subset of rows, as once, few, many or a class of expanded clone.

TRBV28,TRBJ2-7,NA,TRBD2,CASTRLAGSAYEQYF,TGTGCCAGCACTCGACTAGCGGGATCAGCCTACGAGCAGTACTTC
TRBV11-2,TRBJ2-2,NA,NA,CASSLGTLARTGELFF,TGTGCCAGCAGCTTAGGAACCCTAGCTCGCACCGGGGAGCTGTTTTTT
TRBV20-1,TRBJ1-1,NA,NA,CSTNEWTEAFF,TGCAGCACTAACGAGTGGACTGAAGCTTTCTTT
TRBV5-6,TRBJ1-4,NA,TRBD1,CASSFDRGTNEKLFF,TGTGCCAGCAGCTTCGACAGGGGAACTAATGAAAAACTGTTTTTT
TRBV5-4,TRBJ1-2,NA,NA,CASSQDRQETNYGYTF,TGTGCCAGCAGCCAAGATCGACAGGAGACTAACTATGGCTACACCTTC
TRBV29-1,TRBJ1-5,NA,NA,CSVLTSPGEPQHF,TGCAGCGTCCTAACATCCCCAGGGGAGCCCCAGCATTTT
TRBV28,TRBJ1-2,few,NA,CASRDNTGFGYTF,TGTGCCAGCAGGGACAACACAGGGTTTGGCTACACCTTC
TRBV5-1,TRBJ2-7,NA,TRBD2,CASSTGLAGPYEQYF,TGCGCCAGCAGCACCGGACTAGCGGGACCCTACGAGCAGTACTTC
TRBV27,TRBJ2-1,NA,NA,CASSSLGAEQFF,TGTGCCAGCAGTTCCCTAGGTGCTGAGCAGTTCTTC
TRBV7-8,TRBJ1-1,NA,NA,CASSFSGVGNTEAFF,TGTGCCAGCAGCTTTAGCGGGGTTGGAAACACTGAAGCTTTCTTT
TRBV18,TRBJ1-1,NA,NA,CASSNTNGNTEAFF,TGTGCCAGCTCAAATACTAACGGGAACACTGAAGCTTTCTTT
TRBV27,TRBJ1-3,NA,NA,CASSFAGAGNTIYF,TGTGCCAGCAGTTTCGCGGGTGCTGGAAACACCATATATTTT
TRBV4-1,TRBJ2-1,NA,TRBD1,CASSPLQGNEQFF,TGCGCCAGCTCCCCCCTACAGGGGAATGAGCAGTTCTTC
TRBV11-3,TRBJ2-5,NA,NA,CASSLGAGSQETQYF,TGTGCCAGCAGCTTAGGGGCGGGATCACAAGAGACCCAGTACTTC
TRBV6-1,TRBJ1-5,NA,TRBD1,CASSEPEENRGSRTQHF,TGTGCCAGCAGTGAACCAGAGGAAAACAGGGGGTCACGGACCCAGCATTTT
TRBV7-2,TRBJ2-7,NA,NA,CASSYPPGEQYF,TGTGCCAGCAGCTACCCCCCGGGCGAGCAGTACTTC
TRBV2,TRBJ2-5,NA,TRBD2,CASSEAGASGTETQYF,TGTGCCAGCAGTGAAGCGGGGGCTAGCGGGACAGAGACCCAGTACTTC
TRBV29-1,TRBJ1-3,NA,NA,CSVPGEGWDTIYF,TGCAGCGTTCCAGGGGAAGGGTGGGACACCATATATTTT
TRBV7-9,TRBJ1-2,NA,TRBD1,CASSDQGAVGYTF,TGTGCCAGCAGCGACCAGGGGGCAGTCGGCTACACCTTC
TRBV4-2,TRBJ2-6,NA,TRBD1,CASSQDLGTGSSGANVLTF,TGTGCCAGCAGCCAAGATTTAGGGACAGGGAGCTCTGGGGCCAACGTCCTGACTTTC
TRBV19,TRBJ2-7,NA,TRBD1,CASRQGYEQYF,TGTGCCAGCCGACAGGGCTACGAGCAGTACTTC
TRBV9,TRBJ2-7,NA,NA,CASSVKQEGTYEQYF,TGTGCCAGCAGCGTAAAACAGGAGGGGACCTACGAGCAGTACTTC
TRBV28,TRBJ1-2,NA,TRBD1,CASSSQDRGRNGYTF,TGTGCCAGCAGTTCCCAGGACAGGGGGCGCAATGGCTACACCTTC
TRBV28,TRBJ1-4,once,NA,CASSLRGEKLFF,TGTGCCAGCAGTTTAAGGGGGGAAAAACTGTTTTTT
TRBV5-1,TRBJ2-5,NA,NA,CASSLAEGGFETQYF,TGCGCCAGCAGCTTGGCAGAGGGGGGGTTCGAGACCCAGTACTTC
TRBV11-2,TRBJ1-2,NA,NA,CASSRENAGYTF,TGTGCCAGCAGCCGGGAGAATGCCGGCTACACCTTC
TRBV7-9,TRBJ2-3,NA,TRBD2,CASSLRGDRTDTQYF,TGTGCCAGCAGCTTACGGGGGGATAGGACAGATACGCAGTATTTT
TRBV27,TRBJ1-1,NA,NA,CASSLRGYTEAFF,TGTGCCAGCAGTTTAAGGGGGTACACTGAAGCTTTCTTT
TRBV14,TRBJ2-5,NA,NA,CASSPAGVQETQYF,TGTGCCAGCAGCCCTGCAGGGGTCCAAGAGACCCAGTACTTC
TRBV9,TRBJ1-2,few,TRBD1,CASSVSRTGIGYTF,TGTGCCAGCAGCGTATCAAGGACAGGGATTGGCTACACCTTC
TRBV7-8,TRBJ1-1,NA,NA,CASSLVEANTEAFF,TGTGCCAGCAGCTTAGTCGAGGCGAACACTGAAGCTTTCTTT
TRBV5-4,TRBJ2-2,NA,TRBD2,CASSHQRGGSGELFF,TGTGCCAGCAGCCATCAGCGGGGGGGATCCGGGGAGCTGTTTTTT
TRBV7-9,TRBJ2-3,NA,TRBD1,CASSPRPGTVADTQYF,TGTGCCAGCAGCCCAAGACCCGGGACAGTCGCTGATACGCAGTATTTT
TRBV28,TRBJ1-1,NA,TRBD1,CASSVDRVNTEAFF,TGTGCCAGCAGTGTTGACAGGGTGAACACTGAAGCTTTCTTT
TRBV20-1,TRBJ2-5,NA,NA,CSALSRETQYF,TGCAGTGCTCTTTCGAGGGAGACCCAGTACTTC
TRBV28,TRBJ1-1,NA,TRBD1,CAAQPGQSLFTPMNTEAFF,TGTGCCGCCCAACCGGGACAGTCCCTCTTTACACCTATGAACACTGAAGCTTTCTTT
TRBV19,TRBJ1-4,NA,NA,CASSKDSRGKLFF,TGTGCCAGTAGTAAAGACAGTCGAGGAAAACTGTTTTTT
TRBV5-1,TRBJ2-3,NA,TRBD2,CASGTSGTPDTQYF,TGCGCCAGCGGGACTAGCGGGACCCCAGATACGCAGTATTTT
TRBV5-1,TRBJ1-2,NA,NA,CASSLLGDSTRRVNYGYTF,TGCGCCAGCAGCTTGTTGGGCGACAGCACCCGGAGGGTTAACTATGGCTACACCTTC
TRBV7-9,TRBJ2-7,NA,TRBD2,CASSEGNPLAGGPTYEQYF,TGTGCCAGCAGCGAAGGAAACCCCCTAGCGGGAGGACCCACCTACGAGCAGTACTTC
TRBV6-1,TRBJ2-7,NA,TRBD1,CASSVQQGLYYEQYF,TGTGCCAGCAGTGTTCAACAGGGGCTATACTACGAGCAGTACTTC
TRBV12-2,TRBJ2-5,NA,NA,CASRYTGPREPETQYF,TGTGCAAGTCGCTATACGGGCCCCAGGGAACCTGAGACCCAGTACTTC
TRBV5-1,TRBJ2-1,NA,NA,CASSSLLNNEQFF,TGCGCCAGCAGCTCCCTACTAAACAATGAGCAGTTCTTC
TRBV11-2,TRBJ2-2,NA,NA,CASSLVLAGAGELFF,TGTGCCAGCAGCTTAGTGTTGGCGGGTGCCGGGGAGCTGTTTTTT
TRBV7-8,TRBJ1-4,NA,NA,CASSFAGINEKLFF,TGTGCCAGCAGCTTCGCCGGTATTAATGAAAAACTGTTTTTT
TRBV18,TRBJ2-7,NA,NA,CASSLIGPEQYF,TGTGCCAGCTCACTAATTGGCCCGGAGCAGTACTTC
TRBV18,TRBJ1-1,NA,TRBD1,CASSSQGLEAFF,TGTGCCAGCTCATCACAGGGGTTGGAAGCTTTCTTT
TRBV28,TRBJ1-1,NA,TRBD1,CASSYRTTGRPEAFF,TGTGCCAGCAGTTACCGGACGACAGGGCGCCCTGAAGCTTTCTTT
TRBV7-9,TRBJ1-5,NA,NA,CASSRGGLTQPQHF,TGTGCCAGCTCCCGGGGGGGGTTAACTCAGCCCCAGCATTTT
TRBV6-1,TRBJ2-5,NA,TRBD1,CASITTGRETQYF,TGTGCCAGCATTACGACAGGGCGGGAGACCCAGTACTTC
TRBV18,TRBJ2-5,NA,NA,CASSPQASPGTQYF,TGTGCCAGCTCACCACAAGCTAGCCCGGGGACCCAGTACTTC
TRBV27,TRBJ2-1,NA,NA,CASSSPRNEQFF,TGTGCCAGCAGTTCCCCTAGGAATGAGCAGTTCTTC
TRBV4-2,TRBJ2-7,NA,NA,CASSQFGNQGYEQYF,TGTGCCAGCAGCCAATTTGGTAATCAGGGCTACGAGCAGTACTTC
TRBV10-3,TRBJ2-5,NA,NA,CAISGSTGETQYF,TGTGCCATCAGTGGGTCCACCGGAGAGACCCAGTACTTC
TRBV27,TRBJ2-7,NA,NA,CASSFGGAQGQYF,TGTGCCAGCAGTTTCGGCGGAGCCCAAGGGCAGTACTTC
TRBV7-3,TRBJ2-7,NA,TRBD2,CASSPSGSGYEQYF,TGTGCCAGCAGTCCTAGCGGGAGTGGGTACGAGCAGTACTTC
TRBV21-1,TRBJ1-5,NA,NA,CASSKVDRGGQPQHF,TGTGCCAGCAGCAAAGTGGACAGGGGAGGCCAGCCCCAGCATTTT